The 25 T cell receptor beta chains reported below all come from one sample, sequenced in a study of monozygotic twins with inflammatory bowel disease. TCRdb re-called the 5' RACE reads and shows each CDR3 protein once, DNA omitted. The repertoire shows 140,000 to 150,000 distinct CDR3 sequences; the top ten hold around 1.3%. Sequences were obtained from blood. These receptors were collected from a human donor with ulcerative colitis or Crohn's disease, or a healthy co-twin of an affected twin (not recorded which).

The rearrangement joins TRBV7-3 to TRBJ2-2. Germline V gives CDR1 SGHTA, CDR2 FQGTGA. The CDR3 has 19 residues. CDR3 sequence reads: CASSLTIPQVFGNTGELFF.

The CDR3 spells CASSLDGGFGTEAFF. This chain uses TRBV5-1 with TRBJ1-1; TCRdb selects TRBD1, and the lack of DNA leaves this call unchecked. CDR1 and CDR2 (germline): SGHRS, YFSETQ. The CDR3 spans 15 residues.

The chain links TRBV11-2 to TRBJ2-1; TCRdb's D call of TRBD2 is untestable without DNA. The germline gives CDR1 SGHAT, CDR2 FQNNGV. The CDR3 spans 15 residues. CDR3 in amino acids: CASRPGLAGNNEQFF.

The V call is TRBV28, the J call TRBJ1-3. The CDR3 runs to 13 residues. The V gene's germline CDR1 is MDHEN and CDR2 SYDVKM. CDR3 region: CASSYQSGNTIYF.

The rearrangement links TRBV5-1 to TRBJ2-2; TCRdb's D call of TRBD1 is untestable without DNA. The CDR3 has 14 amino acids. Germline lookup yields CDR1 SGHRS and CDR2 YFSETQ. CDR3 sequence reads: CASSSGGDGGELFF.

V gene TRBV19 combines with J gene TRBJ2-2. The CDR3 length is 12 residues. Germline V gives CDR1 LNHDA, CDR2 SQIVND (reference sequence). The CDR3 spells CACASNTGELFF.

The J gene is TRBJ2-7, the V gene TRBV27; the TCRdb D gene call, TRBD1, has no DNA to confirm it. The germline V gene has CDR1 MNHEY and CDR2 SMNVEV (reference sequence). The CDR3 loop spans 15 amino acids. CDR3 sequence reads: CASSLSWTGSYEQYF.

The chain joins TRBV6-4 to TRBJ2-3; the TCRdb call, TRBD1, lacks DNA for checking. The CDR3 covers 14 residues. Germline CDR1 and CDR2: MRHNA and SNTAGT. CDR3 sequence reads: CASRPGHGSDTQYF.

V usage is TRBV11-2 and J usage is TRBJ2-3; TCRdb lists TRBD2, though no DNA is available to test this call. The CDR3 length is 18 residues. From germline, CDR1 is SGHAT and CDR2 FQNNGV. The CDR3 loop reads CASSSRTSGALGTDTQYF.

The chain links TRBV5-1 to TRBJ2-7; as DNA is missing, the TRBD1 call by TCRdb cannot be tested. This CDR3 is 14 amino acids long. Germline V CDR1 and CDR2: SGHRS, YFSETQ. CDR3 sequence: CASSWTGVDYEQYF.

The chain is built from TRBV15 and TRBJ2-3. This CDR3 has 14 amino acids. Germline values: CDR1 LNHNV, CDR2 YYDKDF (reference sequence). The CDR3 protein is CATSRDLVTDTQYF.

V gene TRBV12-3 or TRBV12-4 combines with J gene TRBJ2-1; without DNA, the TCRdb call of TRBD2 cannot be checked. CDR3 length: 15 residues. Here the CDR3 reads CASNLWAGGGHEQFF.

The V call is TRBV12-3 or TRBV12-4, the J call TRBJ2-5; TCRdb indicates TRBD2, and absent DNA this call remains unverified. This CDR3 comprises 16 residues. The CDR3 sequence: CASRTLAGGPGETQYF.

The rearrangement uses TRBV20-1 and TRBJ2-7; the TCRdb call, TRBD2, lacks DNA for checking. CDR3 length: 15 amino acids. Germline values: CDR1 DFQATT, CDR2 SNEGSKA (reference sequence). CDR3 sequence reads: CSASGTSGSVYEQYF.

V is TRBV27 and J is TRBJ2-4; TCRdb returns TRBD2, unconfirmable since there is no DNA. This CDR3 comprises 15 residues. Germline values: CDR1 MNHEY, CDR2 SMNVEV (reference sequence). CDR3 sequence: CASSWVGGGKNIQYF.

The CDR3 here is CASSPQPTSGQETQYF. The gene calls are TRBV5-1 and TRBJ2-5; checking the TCRdb D call of TRBD2 is not possible without DNA. CDR1 and CDR2 from the germline V gene are SGHRS and YFSETQ. The CDR3 is 16 amino acids. Full variable domain (remainder filled in from reference TRBV5-1 and TRBJ2-5): KAGVTQTPRYLIKTRGQQVTLSCSPISGHRSVSWYQQTPGQGLQFLFEYFSETQRNKGNFPGRFSGRQFSNSRSEMNVSTLELGDSALYLCASSPQPTSGQETQYFGPGTRLLVL.

The chain couples TRBV28 to TRBJ2-6. The length of the CDR3 is 15 residues. CDR1 is MDHEN and CDR2 is SYDVKM in the germline V gene. The CDR3 loop reads CASSFHFSGANVLTF.

V gene TRBV5-1 combines with J gene TRBJ2-3; TCRdb's D gene call, TRBD2, goes unchecked for lack of DNA. This CDR3 has 14 amino acids. Germline V gives CDR1 SGHRS, CDR2 YFSETQ. Here the CDR3 reads CASSLDPWADTQYF. Full variable domain (rest looked up from reference TRBV5-1 and TRBJ2-3): KAGVTQTPRYLIKTRGQQVTLSCSPISGHRSVSWYQQTPGQGLQFLFEYFSETQRNKGNFPGRFSGRQFSNSRSEMNVSTLELGDSALYLCASSLDPWADTQYFGPGTRLTVL.

The V and J genes are TRBV7-2 and TRBJ2-1; checking the TCRdb D call of TRBD1 is not possible without DNA. There are 15 residues in the CDR3. Germline values: CDR1 SGHTA, CDR2 FQGNSA. This CDR3 is CASSLRGQGANEQFF.

V gene TRBV20-1 combines with J gene TRBJ2-7; the D call of TRBD1 rests on TCRdb alone, since no DNA is present to check it. The CDR3 totals 15 residues. Germline assignment: CDR1 DFQATT and CDR2 SNEGSKA (reference sequence). CDR3 loop: CSASPLAGASYEQYF.

The chain is built from TRBV4-2 and TRBJ2-1; the D gene TCRdb calls, TRBD2, cannot be checked with no DNA. Germline values: CDR1 LGHNA, CDR2 YNFKEQ. The CDR3 extends over 15 amino acids. The CDR3 loop reads CASSLLGPNYNEQFF.

This chain's CDR3 is CASRYPGTGATEAFF. The chain links TRBV6-5 to TRBJ1-1; TCRdb indicates TRBD1, and absent DNA this call remains unverified. The CDR3 contains 15 residues. Germline CDR1 MNHEY, CDR2 SVGAGI.

The rearrangement joins TRBV5-1 to TRBJ2-1. The CDR3 runs to 16 residues. CDR1 is SGHRS, CDR2 YFSETQ, per germline. The chain's CDR3 is CASSLGLGRTYNEQFF.

The chain employs TRBV7-9 and TRBJ2-3; with no DNA, the TCRdb D assignment of TRBD1 cannot be verified. Germline CDR1 SEHNR, CDR2 FQNEAQ (reference sequence). The CDR3 consists of 15 residues. CDR3 sequence: CASRLGDREGDTQYF.

This chain uses TRBV5-1 with TRBJ1-5; checking the TCRdb D call of TRBD1 is not possible without DNA. This CDR3 spans 16 amino acids. CDR1 and CDR2 from the germline V gene are SGHRS and YFSETQ. CDR3 protein: CASSSGTGVDNQPQHF.